The 15 T cell receptor beta chains below all came from one sample that was sequenced in a study of blood T cell repertoires in COVID-19. Sequenced by immunoSEQ multiplex PCR; TCRdb stores in-frame clones only, minus some. The table lists 150,000 to 200,000 clones, roughly 86% of them singletons. The sequenced sample was peripheral blood. These receptor sequences come from a woman aged 50 to 65 with acute or convalescent COVID-19.

Regarding this clone: This CDR3 is also generated by other DNA sequences in the sample. The chain employs TRBV30 and TRBJ1-2, with D hard to call. Per germline, CDR1 GTSNPN and CDR2 SVGIG (reference sequence). The ends were cut back, 0 bases at V and 4 bases at J, with 6 bases in the middle. There are 12 residues in the CDR3. The DNA for the CDR3 is TGTGCCTGGAGTGTAACGGGCTATGGCTACACCTTC. This codes for CAWSVTGYGYTF.

The chain is built from TRBV6-2 or TRBV6-3 and TRBJ2-1; D is possibly TRBD1 (6 bases). CDR1 and CDR2 from the germline V gene are MNHEY and SVGEGT. This CDR3 contains 16 residues. V lost 5 bases and J 7 bases, leaving 21 bases between the germline ends. CDR3 coding DNA: TGTGCCAGCAGTGTGCTCGGACAGAAAAAGGGGAATGAGCAGTTCTTC. This translates into CASSVLGQKKGNEQFF.

The CDR3, as DNA: TGTGCCAGCGGGACAGCGAACACCGGGGAGCTGTTTTTT. Its protein is CASGTANTGELFF. This sequence joins TRBV2 and TRBJ2-2, with 7 bases fitting TRBD1. V lost 8 bases, J lost 0 bases, and 0 bases stayed unmatched. CDR3 size: 13 residues. CDR1 is SNHLY, CDR2 FYNNEI, per germline.

The chain has TRBV19 and TRBJ1-4, with TRBD1 matching 7 bases. Unmatched junction bases numbered 7, after V lost 5 bases and J lost 4 bases. The CDR3 is 15 residues long. Germline V gene sequence: CDR1 LNHDA, CDR2 SQIVND (reference sequence). The CDR3 region has the DNA TGTGCCAGTAGTGCCAACAGGGGAAGTAATGAAAAACTGTTTTTT. Translation: CASSANRGSNEKLFF.

V and J are TRBV27 and TRBJ2-5; 9 nucleotides line up with TRBD2. CDR1 MNHEY and CDR2 SMNVEV come from the germline V gene (reference sequence). CDR3 length: 17 amino acids. Unmatched junction bases numbered 14, after V lost 5 bases and J lost 4 bases. CDR3 in amino acids: CASSPRFSGGQLETQYF. In DNA form, the CDR3 reads TGTGCCAGCAGTCCACGTTTTAGCGGGGGCCAACTAGAGACCCAGTACTTC.

The J gene is TRBJ2-2, the V gene TRBV19; tentatively, D is TRBD2 (6 bases). This CDR3 comprises 14 residues. Trimming left V 8 bases short and J 2 bases short, with 12 bases between. Germline lookup yields CDR1 LNHDA and CDR2 SQIVND (reference sequence). The CDR3 region has the DNA TGTGCCAGTGTTGGACTACCAAACACCGGGGAGCTGTTTTTT. This codes for CASVGLPNTGELFF.

The chain carries TRBV29-1 and TRBJ1-5; D gene uncertain. V was pared by 4 bases and J by 3 bases, with 10 bases between. This CDR3 is built from 13 residues. CDR1 is SQVTM, CDR2 ANQGSEA, per germline. CDR3 DNA: TGCAGCGTTGGAGAACACCTCAATCAGCCCCAGCATTTT. Its protein product is CSVGEHLNQPQHF.

The V gene is TRBV7-2, the J gene TRBJ1-1, with TRBD1 matching over 7 bases. V trimming: 5 bases; J trimming: 0 bases; junction bases outside the gene matches: 6. Germline V gene data show CDR1 as SGHTA and CDR2 as FQGNSA. The CDR3 has 15 amino acids. In DNA form, the CDR3 reads TGTGCCAGCAGCACCGAGGGGGCCTTGAACACTGAAGCTTTCTTT. This translates into CASSTEGALNTEAFF. The whole variable domain, remainder taken from reference TRBV7-2 and TRBJ1-1, is GAGVSQSPSNKVTEKGKDVELRCDPISGHTALYWYRQSLGQGLEFLIYFQGNSAPDKSGLPSDRFSAERTGGSVSTLTIQRTQQEDSAVYLCASSTEGALNTEAFFGQGTRLTVV.

The V call is TRBV5-6, the J call TRBJ2-2, with 7 nucleotides matching TRBD1. The V segment lost 4 bases and the J segment 4 bases; nucleotides outside the gene matches: 7. The germline V gene encodes CDR1 SGHDT and CDR2 YYEEEE. CDR3 length: 15 residues. CDR3 sequence: CASSRQGSGTGELFF. CDR3 DNA sequence: TGTGCCAGCAGCCGACAGGGTTCAGGCACCGGGGAGCTGTTTTTT.

This clone was seen a few times. The chain recombines TRBV6-5 with TRBJ1-2; 7 nucleotides align to TRBD1. The trim removed 0 bases at V and 2 bases at J, leaving 6 bases unmatched. This CDR3 contains 16 residues. Germline CDR1 reads MNHEY; CDR2 reads SVGAGI. In DNA, the CDR3 is TGTGCCAGCAGTTACTCGTTCGGACAGGCGAACTATGGCTACACCTTC. Translating it yields CASSYSFGQANYGYTF.

V is TRBV11-2 and J is TRBJ1-5, with 8 nucleotides matching TRBD1. Losses at the gene ends were 6 bases for V and 1 base for J; bases not matched to a gene: 5. The CDR3 loop spans 15 amino acids. Germline CDR1 reads SGHAT; CDR2 reads FQNNGV. CDR3 sequence reads: CASRSGQVSNQPQHF. CDR3 in DNA: TGTGCCAGCAGGTCGGGACAGGTAAGCAATCAGCCCCAGCATTTT.

The V call is TRBV10-3, the J call TRBJ2-1, with 9 nucleotides matching TRBD1. After removal of 6 bases from V and 3 bases from J, the junction contained 3 bases not matched to a gene. The CDR3 spans 14 residues. Germline V gives CDR1 ENHRY, CDR2 SYGVKD. The CDR3 sequence is CAISPGQGYNEQFF. The CDR3 DNA follows: TGTGCCATCAGCCCGGGACAGGGCTACAATGAGCAGTTCTTC.

The chain combines TRBV4-2 with TRBJ1-1, with unresolved D. Trimming removed 1 base from V and 1 base from J, with 7 bases in between. The CDR3 has 14 amino acids. Per germline, CDR1 LGHNA and CDR2 YNFKEQ. CDR3 in amino acids: CASSQVTGNTEAFF. The CDR3 DNA reads as TGTGCCAGCAGCCAAGTCACTGGGAACACTGAAGCTTTCTTT.

The CDR3 loop reads CASSSSGTGVSHEQYF. CDR3 bases: TGCGCCAGCAGCTCCTCCGGGACAGGGGTTTCCCACGAGCAGTACTTC. The gene calls are TRBV5-1 and TRBJ2-7; 10 bases match TRBD1. The CDR3 has 16 residues. Germline values: CDR1 SGHRS, CDR2 YFSETQ. V lost 3 bases to trimming and J lost 5 bases; unmatched junction nucleotides: 11.

The chain recombines TRBV3-1 (or the pseudogene TRBV3-2) with TRBJ1-2; perhaps TRBD1 as D (5 bases). V was shortened by 2 bases and J by 7 bases, with 11 bases between the two germline ends. This CDR3 is 13 amino acids long. Germline values: CDR1 LGHDT, CDR2 YNNKEL (reference sequence). The CDR3 bases are TGTGCCAGCAGCCAATGGGGGGGTAGTGGCTACACCTTC. It encodes CASSQWGGSGYTF.